This T cell receptor (beta chain) was recovered during a study of blood T cell repertoires in COVID-19. The CDR3 consists of 17 residues. CDR1 is SGHVS, CDR2 FNYEAQ, per germline. V lost 5 bases, J lost 0 bases, and 6 bases stayed unmatched. Sequenced by immunoSEQ multiplex PCR; TCRdb stores in-frame clones only, minus some. The sample consists of 150,000 to 200,000 clones, 80% of them appearing once. This chain uses TRBV7-6 with TRBJ2-2; the match to TRBD2 covers 10 bases. The sample comprised peripheral blood. The sequence came from a man between 65 and 80 years old with active or convalescent COVID-19. The CDR3 protein is CASSPTSGVANTGELFF. CDR3 DNA: TGTGCCAGCAGCCCCACTAGCGGGGTCGCGAACACCGGGGAGCTGTTTTTT.